This entry features one TCR beta chain sequence. Antigen unknown. Trimming pared 1 base from V and 7 bases from J, leaving 15 bases between. Germline V gives CDR1 MGHRA, CDR2 YSYEKL. CDR3 length: 15 amino acids. Sorted-subset replicate PCR reactions contained 150 to 200 ng DNA, corresponding to approximately 30,000 T cell genomes. Produced via immunoSEQ multiplex PCR; TCRdb's table is partial and in-frame only. Of about 530,000 clones listed, 90% to 96% are singletons. The data were taken from a study of shared clonotypes between healthy human individuals. Overall study results and limits: In a few donors, about 5% of naive CD4 clonotypes appeared in common.

Partitioning of CD4+ cells yielded a CD45RA+ naive subset and a CD45RA-negative memory subset. Specimen: naive CD4+ T cells sorted from blood. The sample's subset: CD45RA+ positively selected. The chain links TRBV4-1 to TRBJ2-3, with D perhaps TRBD1 or TRBD2 (5 bases each). This TCR came from a woman aged 25 to 39 in good health. CDR3 residues: CASSQGGSLLNTQYF. The CDR3 DNA is TGCGCCAGCAGCCAAGGGGGGTCCCTCTTGAATACGCAGTATTTT.